The 9 T cell receptor beta chains given below trace back to one sample, sequenced in a study of beta chain features in type 1 diabetes. These receptors' antigens are unknown. Study-wide points: TCRB CDR3s were moderately but significantly shorter in Type 1 diabetes patients in all four CD4+ subsets.

Investigators reverse transcribed all isolated RNA, so they sequenced expressed TCRB transcripts. This table comes from immunoSEQ multiplex PCR, and its TCRdb copy is limited to in-frame clones, with some not included. Found here are some 660,000 clones, around 15% of them singletons; the top ten hold roughly 0.04%. The source material was naive CD4+ T cells from blood. The source of these receptors is a man aged 18-30 years with type 1 diabetes.

The V call is TRBV7-3, the J call TRBJ2-2; 9 bases are a match to TRBD1. The CDR3 totals 16 residues. V dropped 4 bases and J dropped 6; count of bases not matched to a gene: 9. CDR1 SGHTA and CDR2 FQGTGA come from the germline V gene. Here the CDR3 reads CASSSLGTGLSGELFF. The CDR3 bases are TGTGCCAGCAGCTCACTGGGGACAGGGTTGTCCGGGGAGCTGTTTTTT.

The rearrangement links TRBV7-9 to TRBJ2-7; 7 nucleotides line up with TRBD2. Germline V lookup: CDR1 SEHNR, CDR2 FQNEAQ (reference sequence). The CDR3 is 16 amino acids. The trim removed 7 bases at V and 0 bases at J, leaving 12 bases unmatched. Here the CDR3 reads CASTPPGGRASYEQYF. In DNA form, the CDR3 reads TGTGCCAGCACCCCCCCAGGAGGGAGGGCCTCCTACGAGCAGTACTTC. Full variable domain (remainder filled in from reference TRBV7-9 and TRBJ2-7): DTGVSQNPRHKITKRGQNVTFRCDPISEHNRLYWYRQTLGQGPEFLTYFQNEAQLEKSRLLSDRFSAERPKGSFSTLEIQRTEQGDSAMYLCASTPPGGRASYEQYFGPGTRLTVT.

This clone has just a few counts. The chain has TRBV7-9 and TRBJ1-6, with D possibly TRBD1 on 6 matching bases. V was shortened by 6 bases and J by 2 bases, with 14 bases between the two germline ends. This CDR3 has 16 amino acids. Germline V CDR1 and CDR2: SEHNR, FQNEAQ (reference sequence). The CDR3 reads CASRLQGEAYNSPLHF. In DNA, the CDR3 is TGTGCCAGCAGGTTACAGGGTGAAGCCTATAATTCACCCCTCCACTTT.

The V call is TRBV18, the J call TRBJ2-5, with TRBD2 matching 7 bases. The germline V gene has CDR1 KGHSH and CDR2 LQKENI. The J segment lost 3 bases and the V segment lost 5 bases, leaving 3 bases of the junction unmatched. The CDR3 extends over 13 amino acids. In nucleotides, the CDR3 is TGTGCCAGCTCAGGCGGGAGTAAAGAGACCCAGTACTTC. It is translated as CASSGGSKETQYF.

V gene TRBV18 combines with J gene TRBJ2-1; D is possibly TRBD1 (6 bases). The CDR3 is 15 amino acids. V lost 1 base and J 5 bases, leaving 12 bases between the germline ends. Per germline, CDR1 KGHSH and CDR2 LQKENI. The CDR3 sequence is CASSPRQGRDNEQFF. As DNA, the CDR3 is TGTGCCAGCTCACCACGGCAGGGGCGGGACAATGAGCAGTTCTTC.

This clone showed up just a few times. The genes are TRBV29-1 and TRBJ1-1; TRBD1 agrees at 8 bases. Germline V CDR1 and CDR2: SQVTM, ANQGSEA. The junction had 16 bases not matched to a gene; V was cut back by 6 bases and J by 4 bases. CDR3 size: 16 residues. The CDR3 coding sequence is TGCAGCGTCGGAAGGGTCCCAGGGGGCTTTGGCACTGAAGCTTTCTTT. Protein: CSVGRVPGGFGTEAFF.

V and J are TRBV14 and TRBJ2-1; TRBD1 matches at 9 bases. With V trimmed by 4 bases and J by 8 bases, 9 bases remained unmatched. This CDR3 is built from 15 residues. Germline CDR1 is SGHDN and CDR2 is FVKESK. The CDR3 here is CASSPGTGFLHEQFF. The CDR3 DNA reads TGTGCCAGCAGCCCAGGGACAGGGTTTCTCCATGAGCAGTTCTTC.

This clone occurred a few times. The chain couples TRBV29-1 to TRBJ2-1; D gene uncertain. Germline V gene data show CDR1 as SQVTM and CDR2 as ANQGSEA. V dropped 2 bases and J dropped 4 bases, with 12 bases sitting between them. The CDR3 runs 14 residues. As DNA, the CDR3 is TGCAGCGTTGAAACATACCGGGCTTACAATGAGCAGTTCTTC. Translated, it gives CSVETYRAYNEQFF.

The chain joins TRBV7-9 to TRBJ2-7; no firm D call. The V gene lost 1 base and the J gene lost 2 bases, with 6 bases spanning the gap. The CDR3 consists of 13 residues. The germline V gene has CDR1 SEHNR and CDR2 FQNEAQ (reference sequence). DNA of the CDR3: TGTGCCAGCAGCTTAGTGGCAGCCTACGAGCAGTACTTC. Translated, it gives CASSLVAAYEQYF. Variable domain in full (rest from reference TRBV7-9 and TRBJ2-7): DTGVSQNPRHKITKRGQNVTFRCDPISEHNRLYWYRQTLGQGPEFLTYFQNEAQLEKSRLLSDRFSAERPKGSFSTLEIQRTEQGDSAMYLCASSLVAAYEQYFGPGTRLTVT.